This T cell receptor beta chain was documented in a study of blood T cell repertoires in COVID-19. Study-level background: COVID-19 samples from acute and convalescent phases originated in the United States, Italy and Spain.

The protocol was immunoSEQ multiplex PCR, while the TCRdb copy is restricted to in-frame clones and leaves out a portion. The sample has about 140,000 clones, approximately 78% seen once. This CDR3 is 12 amino acids long. The germline CDR1 and CDR2 sequences are SNHLY and FYNNEI. V was trimmed by 6 bases and J by 4 bases, leaving 7 bases between them. The TCR was taken from an elderly woman with acute or convalescent COVID-19. Input material: peripheral blood. V gene TRBV2 combines with J gene TRBJ1-3; the D is unclear. The CDR3 region has the DNA TGTGCCAGCAGGGTACTCGGAAACACCATATATTTT. It specifies CASRVLGNTIYF.